The 18 T cell receptor beta chains in this list originate from one sample, sequenced in a study of Tregs in tolerant kidney transplant recipients. Libraries were prepared by immunoSEQ multiplex PCR; TCRdb keeps only in-frame clonotypes and omits some of them. The data show about 100,000 clones, 90% seen once. The sequences come from CD4+ T cells from blood, collected before the transplant. The receptors shown here come from a human donor who received a combined kidney and bone marrow transplant.

V gene TRBV11-2 combines with J gene TRBJ2-7; D unresolved. CDR1 is SGHAT and CDR2 is FQNNGV in the germline V gene. V lost 0 bases to trimming and J lost 0 bases, with 6 bases between them. There are 14 residues in the CDR3. The CDR3 DNA reads as TGTGCCAGCAGCTTAGATGGCCCCTCCTACGAGCAGTACTTC. The encoded protein is CASSLDGPSYEQYF.

This clone was observed once. The chain couples TRBV28 to TRBJ2-7; the match to TRBD2 covers 9 bases. CDR3 length equals 15 residues. CDR1 is MDHEN, CDR2 SYDVKM, per germline. V lost 5 bases and J lost 0; bases outside the gene matches: 5. CDR3 nucleotides: TGTGCCAGCAGTGGATATAGCGGGAGCTCCTACGAGCAGTACTTC. Protein: CASSGYSGSSYEQYF.

The chain recombines TRBV5-6 with TRBJ2-3, with unresolved D. With 4 bases removed from V and 1 base from J, the gap between germline ends came to 10 bases. Germline V gene data show CDR1 as SGHDT and CDR2 as YYEEEE. The CDR3 covers 14 residues. The CDR3 DNA reads as TGTGCCAGCAGCAGGAATCGGGGCACAGATACGCAGTATTTT. Protein sequence: CASSRNRGTDTQYF.

The J gene is TRBJ2-3, the V gene TRBV5-4; D uncertain. Germline V lookup: CDR1 SGHNT, CDR2 YYREEE (reference sequence). The CDR3 runs to 14 residues. With 2 bases removed from V and 4 bases from J, the gap between germline ends came to 11 bases. The CDR3 sequence is CASSFGPGADTQYF. As DNA, the CDR3 is TGTGCCAGCAGCTTCGGTCCAGGCGCAGATACGCAGTATTTT.

The chain is built from TRBV4-2 and TRBJ2-3; the match to TRBD2 covers 7 bases. Trimming cost V 0 bases and J 0 bases; bases outside gene matches: 6. CDR3 length equals 17 residues. The germline gives CDR1 LGHNA, CDR2 YNFKEQ. The CDR3 DNA reads TGTGCCAGCAGCCAAGAGACCAGCGGGGCTAGCACAGATACGCAGTATTTT. Protein sequence: CASSQETSGASTDTQYF.

This chain connects TRBV6-1 to TRBJ2-7; 11 nucleotides align to TRBD1. CDR1 and CDR2 from the germline V gene are MNHNS and SASEGT. The J segment lost 6 bases and the V segment lost 6 bases, leaving 7 bases of the junction unmatched. The length of the CDR3 is 14 residues. Written as DNA, the CDR3 is TGTGCCAGCAGCCTCACCGGGACAGGGGGCGAGCAGTACTTC. Its translation: CASSLTGTGGEQYF.

This sequence joins TRBV5-4 and TRBJ2-3; D is unclear. The germline CDR1 and CDR2 sequences are SGHNT and YYREEE (reference sequence). The V end lost 5 bases, the J end lost 6 bases, and 10 bases lay between the germline ends. The CDR3 totals 12 residues. The CDR3 here is CASSRDLDTQYF. The CDR3 DNA is TGTGCCAGCAGTCGTGACTTGGATACGCAGTATTTT. The full variable domain, rest sourced from reference TRBV5-4 and TRBJ2-3, is ETGVTQSPTHLIKTRGQQVTLRCSSQSGHNTVSWYQQALGQGPQFIFQYYREEENGRGNFPPRFSGLQFPNYSSELNVNALELDDSALYLCASSRDLDTQYFGPGTRLTVL.

The chain is built from TRBV7-9 and TRBJ2-7; TRBD1 matches 8 bases. The CDR3 is 15 amino acids. Germline CDR1 and CDR2: SEHNR and FQNEAQ (reference sequence). V lost 1 base to trimming and J lost 3 bases; unmatched junction nucleotides: 5. The CDR3 sequence: CASSLGGGTGYEQYF. The CDR3, as DNA: TGTGCCAGCAGCTTAGGAGGGGGGACAGGCTACGAGCAGTACTTC.

This clone was seen a single time. V is TRBV29-1 and J is TRBJ2-2; a weak D match, TRBD2 (7 bases). The CDR3 consists of 15 residues. Germline CDR1 and CDR2: SQVTM and ANQGSEA. Trimming stripped 6 bases from V and 2 bases from J, with 16 bases between. CDR3 in DNA: TGCAGCGTCAGGCGGGGGCCAAGTAACACCGGGGAGCTGTTTTTT. Its protein is CSVRRGPSNTGELFF.

The chain links TRBV7-2 to TRBJ2-1; 7 bases line up with TRBD1. Germline V lookup: CDR1 SGHTA, CDR2 FQGNSA. The CDR3 sequence is 15 residues long. Unmatched junction bases numbered 11, after V lost 2 bases and J lost 10 bases. The CDR3 sequence: CASSLPVSGTEEQFF. In nucleotides, the CDR3 is TGTGCCAGCAGCTTACCGGTCTCGGGGACAGAGGAGCAGTTCTTC. Full variable domain (missing parts from reference TRBV7-2 and TRBJ2-1): GAGVSQSPSNKVTEKGKDVELRCDPISGHTALYWYRQSLGQGLEFLIYFQGNSAPDKSGLPSDRFSAERTGGSVSTLTIQRTQQEDSAVYLCASSLPVSGTEEQFFGPGTRLTVL.

The rearrangement joins TRBV14 to TRBJ2-3; possibly TRBD2 for D (6 bases). With 2 bases removed from V and 0 bases from J, the gap between germline ends came to 18 bases. CDR3 length: 18 residues. CDR1 is SGHDN, CDR2 FVKESK, per germline. The CDR3 here is CASSQNPAGLRSTDTQYF. For the CDR3, the DNA is TGTGCCAGCAGCCAAAATCCCGCGGGACTGCGTAGCACAGATACGCAGTATTTT.

This sequence joins TRBV19 and TRBJ2-5; TRBD2 agrees at 13 bases. Trimming at V came to 5 bases and at J to 2 bases, leaving 5 bases not matched to a gene. Germline V CDR1 and CDR2: LNHDA, SQIVND (reference sequence). CDR3 length equals 16 residues. The CDR3 nucleotides read TGTGCCAGTAGTCCCAGACTAGCGGGAGGTCAAGAGACCCAGTACTTC. Translation: CASSPRLAGGQETQYF.

The chain recombines TRBV28 with TRBJ2-7; TRBD1 aligns across 9 bases. V trimming: 6 bases; J trimming: 3 bases; junction bases outside the gene matches: 9. The CDR3 has 15 residues. Germline CDR1 MDHEN, CDR2 SYDVKM. For the CDR3, the DNA is TGTGCCAGCAGATCACCGGGACAGGGTAACTACGAGCAGTACTTC. Amino acids: CASRSPGQGNYEQYF.

The CDR3 is CAWSRQTDTQYF. DNA for the CDR3: TGTGCCTGGAGTAGACAGACAGATACGCAGTATTTT. The chain uses TRBV30 and TRBJ2-3, with D possibly matching TRBD1 (5 bases). Per germline, CDR1 GTSNPN and CDR2 SVGIG (reference sequence). The V end lost 2 bases, the J end lost 3 bases, and 6 bases lay between the germline ends. The CDR3 has 12 amino acids.

V is TRBV10-2 and J is TRBJ1-1, with a tentative D call TRBD1 (5 bases). The V end lost 0 bases, the J end lost 0 bases, and 8 bases lay between the germline ends. Looked up from germline, CDR1 is WSHSY and CDR2 is SAAADI. This CDR3 has 15 residues. CDR3 sequence (DNA): TGCGCCAGCAGTGAGTCAGGGGTCTTGAACACTGAAGCTTTCTTT. It yields the protein CASSESGVLNTEAFF.

The J gene is TRBJ2-2, the V gene TRBV10-3; 8 positions agree with TRBD1. The CDR3 is made up of 14 amino acids. Germline V CDR1 and CDR2: ENHRY, SYGVKD. J lost 4 bases, V lost 8 bases, and 6 bases had no gene match. Here the CDR3 DNA reads TGTGCCATCCGAGGGACAGGCATCACCGGGGAGCTGTTTTTT. Amino acid sequence: CAIRGTGITGELFF.

This chain uses TRBV19 with TRBJ1-2; a possible D gene is TRBD1 (5 bases). This CDR3 contains 14 residues. CDR1 is LNHDA and CDR2 is SQIVND in the germline V gene (reference sequence). Trimming took off 3 bases at V and 8 bases at J, with 16 bases between the two ends. Written as DNA, the CDR3 is TGTGCCAGTAGTATTTGGCAGGGACTAGGAGGCTACACCTTC. It translates to CASSIWQGLGGYTF.

This rearrangement joins TRBV6-5 to TRBJ2-2; no definite D call. Germline V CDR1 and CDR2: MNHEY, SVGAGI. The CDR3 contains 13 residues. Deletions cut 8 bases from V and 4 bases from J, with 11 bases between. CDR3 DNA: TGTGCCAGCGAGCGCCCATCCACCGGGGAGCTGTTTTTT. This translates into CASERPSTGELFF.